One sample yielded the 27 T cell receptor beta chains listed below, sequenced in a study of Graves' ophthalmopathy and Graves' hyperthyroidism. From RNA, the CDR3 regions of TCR beta chains were amplified and sequenced. First-round RT-PCR employed HTBI primers, with a second-round multiplex PCR after it. TCRdb re-derived calls from the multiplex PCR reads in MiXCR, one entry per CDR3 protein. Of hundreds of thousands of distinct CDR3 sequences detected, 22% appear once; the ten largest clones hold approximately 7.7%. The sample comprised peripheral blood. The source is a woman aged 18-35 years with stable Graves' hyperthyroidism. Some clones in this sample may be carry-over from other donors' samples.

This clonotype has just one count. The chain recombines TRBV9 with TRBJ2-5; tentatively, D is TRBD2 (6 bases). CDR1 SGDLS and CDR2 YYNGEE come from the germline V gene. V was clipped by 4 bases and J by 5 bases, with 15 bases between them. The CDR3 has 14 amino acids. The DNA of the CDR3 is TGTGCCAGCAGCTCCCGGGGCGGGGAGGAGACCCAGTACTTC. Its protein product is CASSSRGGEETQYF. Full variable domain (missing parts from reference TRBV9 and TRBJ2-5): DSGVTQTPKHLITATGQRVTLRCSPRSGDLSVYWYQQSLDQGLQFLIQYYNGEERAKGNILERFSAQQFPDLHSELNLSSLELGDSALYFCASSSRGGEETQYFGPGTRLLVL.

This clonotype was seen at least ten times. This sequence joins TRBV27 and TRBJ2-7; weak D call: TRBD1 (6 bases). The CDR3 is made up of 16 amino acids. V was trimmed by 2 bases and J by 1 base, leaving 15 bases between them. CDR1 and CDR2 (germline): MNHEY, SMNVEV (reference sequence). The CDR3 nucleotides are TGTGCCAGCAGTTTAGGAACAGGGAGTGTGTCCTACGAGCAGTACTTC. This sequence encodes CASSLGTGSVSYEQYF.

This clonotype has a count of ten or more. One end of the junction varies from germline; a read error may be responsible. This chain links TRBV15 with TRBJ1-3; no firm D call. In germline, CDR1 is LNHNV, CDR2 YYDKDF (reference sequence). This CDR3 comprises 16 residues. The CDR3 loop is CATSRDLVSSGNTIYF. CDR3 DNA: TGTGCTACCAGCAGAGATCTTGTCAGCTCTGGAAACACCATATATTTT.

This clonotype was seen many times. This chain uses TRBV11-2 with TRBJ1-5, with 10 bases identical to TRBD1. Looked up from germline, CDR1 is SGHAT and CDR2 is FQNNGV. The trim removed 5 bases at V and 5 bases at J, leaving 9 bases unmatched. The CDR3 sequence is 16 residues long. This CDR3 is CASSARDRGPHQPQHF. The CDR3 DNA follows: TGTGCCAGCAGCGCCCGGGACAGGGGACCTCATCAGCCCCAGCATTTT.

This clonotype was detected ten times or more. The rearrangement uses TRBV2 and TRBJ1-5; D remains unclear. CDR1 is SNHLY and CDR2 is FYNNEI in the germline V gene. The CDR3 is 14 residues long. V was pared by 3 bases and J by 0 bases, with 6 bases between. CDR3 sequence reads: CASSDTHSNQPQHF. DNA of the CDR3: TGTGCCAGCAGTGACACCCATAGCAATCAGCCCCAGCATTTT.

In its sample, this clonotype was seen many times. The chain recombines TRBV6-1 with TRBJ1-1; maybe TRBD1 (6 bases). The CDR3 is 14 amino acids. V shed 6 bases and J shed 0 bases, with 11 bases lying between them. The germline V gene has CDR1 MNHNS and CDR2 SASEGT. In DNA, the CDR3 is TGTGCCAGCAGGACAGGACAGTTGAACACTGAAGCTTTCTTT. It specifies CASRTGQLNTEAFF.

The gene calls are TRBV12-3 or TRBV12-4 and TRBJ2-7; 11 positions agree with TRBD2. J was trimmed by 4 bases and V by 5 bases; bases with no gene match: 10. This CDR3 has 16 amino acids. The CDR3 protein is CASSRGRTSGQYEQYF. CDR3 sequence (DNA): TGTGCCAGCAGTCGCGGCCGGACTAGCGGGCAGTACGAGCAGTACTTC.

The gene calls are TRBV19 and TRBJ2-7, with 8 bases lining up with TRBD1. Trimming cost V 6 bases and J 6 bases; bases outside gene matches: 7. Germline CDR1 LNHDA, CDR2 SQIVND (reference sequence). The length of the CDR3 is 13 residues. In DNA, the CDR3 is TGTGCCAGTAGCATGGACAGGGACGGCGAGCAGTACTTC. This translates into CASSMDRDGEQYF. The entire variable domain, with the rest obtained from reference TRBV19 and TRBJ2-7, is as follows: DGGITQSPKYLFRKEGQNVTLSCEQNLNHDAMYWYRQDPGQGLRLIYYSQIVNDFQKGDIAEGYSVSREKKESFPLTVTSAQKNPTAFYLCASSMDRDGEQYFGPGTRLTVT.

This clonotype was counted at least ten times. The V gene is TRBV5-1, the J gene TRBJ1-1; no firm D call. V lost 5 bases and J 7 bases, leaving 15 bases between the germline ends. This CDR3 contains 13 residues. CDR1 is SGHRS, CDR2 YFSETQ, per germline. In nucleotides, the CDR3 is TGCGCCAGCAGAGCTTACCCGGAACTTGAAGCTTTCTTT. It yields the protein CASRAYPELEAFF.

This clonotype was detected ten times or more. This chain connects TRBV20-1 to TRBJ1-1; a weak D match, TRBD1 (5 bases). V was cut by 2 bases and J by 4 bases, with 14 bases left in between. Germline loops: CDR1 DFQATT, CDR2 SNEGSKA (reference sequence). The CDR3 has 14 amino acids. CDR3 sequence: CSARQSAGGTEAFF. The CDR3 coding sequence is TGCAGTGCTAGACAATCCGCCGGGGGCACTGAAGCTTTCTTT.

The V call is TRBV28, the J call TRBJ2-7; possibly TRBD2 for D (6 bases). The V and J ends lost 5 bases and 0 bases respectively, with 17 bases between them. Germline assignment: CDR1 MDHEN and CDR2 SYDVKM. CDR3 size: 16 residues. Written as DNA, the CDR3 is TGTGCCAGCAGTCTAAGGGATTGGGGACTCTCCTACGAGCAGTACTTC. It is translated as CASSLRDWGLSYEQYF.

This clonotype came up many times. The chain joins TRBV2 to TRBJ2-2; D might be TRBD1 (6 bases). The germline V and J ends were trimmed by 7 bases and 7 bases, with 13 bases remaining between them. The germline gives CDR1 SNHLY, CDR2 FYNNEI. The CDR3 has 13 residues. CDR3 sequence (DNA): TGTGCCAGCACTTTACAGGGTGGCGGGGAGCTGTTTTTT. The encoded protein is CASTLQGGGELFF.

This clonotype came up a few times. The chain combines TRBV11-2 with TRBJ2-7; D gene ambiguous. V was shortened by 0 bases and J by 0 bases, with 6 bases between the two germline ends. CDR1 is SGHAT and CDR2 is FQNNGV in the germline V gene. This CDR3 has 14 residues. Here the CDR3 reads CASSLERSSYEQYF. The CDR3 DNA reads as TGTGCCAGCAGCTTAGAAAGATCCTCCTACGAGCAGTACTTC.

Concerning this clonotype itself: Being one base from a much bigger clone, this may be a read error. The chain recombines TRBV5-1 with TRBJ2-5, with 7 bases lining up with TRBD1. V was clipped by 3 bases and J by 7 bases; unmatched bases: 9. Germline CDR1 SGHRS, CDR2 YFSETQ. The CDR3 has 14 amino acids. CDR3 in amino acids: CASSYPGQLATQYF. The CDR3 DNA reads as TGCGCCAGCAGCTACCCGGGACAGCTAGCGACCCAGTACTTC.

There are many counts of this clonotype. The chain recombines TRBV6-5 with TRBJ1-5; D not certain. CDR3 length: 14 residues. V dropped 0 bases and J dropped 6 bases, with 9 bases sitting between them. Germline loops: CDR1 MNHEY, CDR2 SVGAGI. The CDR3 loop reads CASSYSMGTQPQHF. CDR3 in DNA: TGTGCCAGCAGTTACTCGATGGGCACTCAGCCCCAGCATTTT.

Ten or more counts support this clonotype. The chain uses TRBV12-3 or TRBV12-4 and TRBJ2-5; D may be TRBD2 (6 bases). The CDR3 is made up of 14 amino acids. Trimming removed 4 bases at V and 6 bases at J, with 15 bases between. DNA of the CDR3: TGTGCCAGCAGTTCAAACGCGGGAAGGAAGACCCAGTACTTC. It encodes CASSSNAGRKTQYF.

The chain is built from TRBV13 and TRBJ2-7; 8 positions agree with TRBD1. V trimming: 0 bases; J trimming: 3 bases; junction bases outside the gene matches: 4. Germline CDR1 and CDR2: PRHDT and FYEKMQ (reference sequence). The CDR3 loop spans 15 amino acids. The CDR3 region has the DNA TGTGCCAGCAGCTTAGGAGGCAGGGGGCTCTACGAGCAGTACTTC. It is translated as CASSLGGRGLYEQYF.

Many counts were recorded for this clonotype. The genes are TRBV4-1 and TRBJ1-5; the D gene is possibly TRBD1 (5 bases). The germline V and J ends were trimmed by 3 bases and 7 bases, with 13 bases remaining between them. Looked up from germline, CDR1 is MGHRA and CDR2 is YSYEKL. The CDR3 is 14 amino acids. This CDR3 is CASSQGGSGQPQHF. In DNA form, the CDR3 reads TGCGCCAGCAGCCAGGGGGGTTCTGGGCAGCCCCAGCATTTT.

This clonotype was seen many times. The chain links TRBV2 to TRBJ1-1; D possibly corresponds to TRBD1 (5 bases). The ends were cut back, 8 bases at V and 2 bases at J, with 18 bases in the middle. The CDR3 is 15 amino acids. CDR1 and CDR2 from the germline V gene are SNHLY and FYNNEI. DNA for the CDR3: TGTGCCAGCGGACAAGAGGGACGGGGCAACACTGAAGCTTTCTTT. This translates into CASGQEGRGNTEAFF.

This clonotype was observed at least ten times. This chain uses TRBV7-2 with TRBJ1-2; D remains ambiguous. V was cut by 3 bases and J by 9 bases, with 8 bases left in between. The germline CDR1 and CDR2 sequences are SGHTA and FQGNSA. The CDR3 runs to 11 residues. CDR3 amino acids: CASSFTASYTF. CDR3 sequence (DNA): TGTGCCAGCAGCTTCACAGCGAGCTACACCTTC.

This clonotype has ten or more counts. V and J are TRBV28 and TRBJ2-5; 9 positions agree with TRBD1. Germline loops: CDR1 MDHEN, CDR2 SYDVKM. The CDR3 is 16 residues long. Trimming removed 3 bases from V and 3 bases from J; junction bases left unmatched: 8. The CDR3 sequence: CASSFDWRDREETQYF. The CDR3 DNA is TGTGCCAGCAGTTTTGATTGGCGGGACAGGGAAGAGACCCAGTACTTC.

This clonotype was recorded at least ten times. The chain is built from TRBV29-1 and TRBJ2-7, with TRBD2 identical over 7 bases. Germline V gene lookup returns CDR1 SQVTM and CDR2 ANQGSEA. Unmatched junction bases numbered 9, after V lost 6 bases and J lost 4 bases. The length of the CDR3 is 13 residues. This CDR3 reads CSVGRLDRYEQYF. CDR3 nucleotides: TGCAGCGTCGGGAGGTTGGATCGGTACGAGCAGTACTTC.

Comment on this clonotype: The conserved phenylalanine or tryptophan normally closing the CDR3 is absent here, so this likely arose from a read error. CDR3 residues: CASSLSEPNYGYTY. DNA for the CDR3: TGCGCCAGCAGCCTCTCTGAGCCTAACTATGGCTACACCTAC. The rearrangement joins TRBV5-1 to TRBJ1-2; no firm D call. V lost 4 bases, J lost 0 bases, and 10 bases lay in between. The CDR3 has 14 amino acids. Germline lookup yields CDR1 SGHRS and CDR2 YFSETQ.

There are a few counts of this clonotype. The J gene is TRBJ1-1, the V gene TRBV20-1, with no clear D. Per the germline V gene, CDR1 is DFQATT and CDR2 is SNEGSKA (reference sequence). V lost 1 base and J 3 bases, leaving 9 bases between the germline ends. The CDR3 extends over 13 amino acids. CDR3 in DNA: TGCAGTGCTAGAGGGCAGCGGGACACTGAAGCTTTCTTT. Translated, it gives CSARGQRDTEAFF.

This clonotype was recorded at least ten times. The chain uses TRBV6-1 and TRBJ2-2; 10 nucleotides align to TRBD2. V lost 8 bases, J lost 4 bases, and 7 bases stayed unmatched. The CDR3 covers 15 residues. CDR1 MNHNS and CDR2 SASEGT come from the germline V gene. The DNA for the CDR3 is TGTGCCAGCTCCCGGACTAGCGGAATCACCGGGGAGCTGTTTTTT. It translates to CASSRTSGITGELFF.

The V call is TRBV30, the J call TRBJ2-7, with 7 bases that match TRBD2. The germline gives CDR1 GTSNPN, CDR2 SVGIG (reference sequence). The J segment lost 3 bases and the V segment lost 8 bases, leaving 10 bases of the junction unmatched. The CDR3 has 13 amino acids. The CDR3: CARGVGPGYEQYF. DNA for the CDR3: TGTGCCCGGGGGGTAGGCCCGGGCTACGAGCAGTACTTC. Combining the CDR3 with reference TRBV30 and TRBJ2-7 gives the whole variable domain SQTIHQWPATLVQPVGSPLSLECTVEGTSNPNLYWYRQAAGRGLQLLFYSVGIGQISSEVPQNLSASRPQDRQFILSSKKLLLSDSGFYLCARGVGPGYEQYFGPGTRLTVT.

This clonotype was picked up many times. The V and J genes are TRBV6-5 and TRBJ1-2; TRBD1 is a possible D gene (6 bases). This CDR3 has 16 amino acids. Germline V lookup: CDR1 MNHEY, CDR2 SVGAGI. V dropped 2 bases and J dropped 8 bases, with 21 bases sitting between them. The CDR3 spells CASSYVSTQGRGGYTF. The CDR3 region has the DNA TGTGCCAGCAGTTACGTTTCCACACAGGGCCGGGGAGGCTACACCTTC.